This T cell receptor (beta chain) was recorded in a study of shared clonotypes between healthy human individuals. Only CD45RO-negative cells positively selected for CCR7 counted as naive CD8 cells, so terminally differentiated effector memory CD45RA+ cells were excluded. The repertoire was sequenced with immunoSEQ multiplex PCR; TCRdb's copy has only in-frame clones and lacks some. Among hundreds of thousands of clones listed, around 92% were seen once. CDR3 size: 12 residues. The V gene's germline CDR1 is SGHAT and CDR2 FQNNGV. Trimming removed 6 bases at V and 2 bases at J, with 8 bases between. The chain carries TRBV11-2 and TRBJ2-7, with D tentatively TRBD2 (6 bases). The sequenced sample was naive CD8+ T cells sorted from blood. This TCR was recovered from a man in his thirties or forties in good health. Written as DNA, the CDR3 is TGTGCCAGCAGTCGCGGGACCTACGAGCAGTACTTC. Translation gives CASSRGTYEQYF.